Detailed here is one TCR beta chain. This specimen belongs to a study of blood T cell repertoires in COVID-19. Generated by immunoSEQ multiplex PCR, the TCRdb table keeps only in-frame clones and is missing some. The profile shows about 210,000 clones, around 81% of them singletons. Enrolled through a virtual design, the participants were between about 18 and 100 years of age and came from about two dozen US areas. The study assigned cohorts using participant-reported clinical history. V lost 5 bases, J lost 4 bases, and 9 bases lay in between. Germline V lookup: CDR1 LGHNA, CDR2 YSLEER. The length of the CDR3 is 13 residues.

This receptor was identified in a woman aged 45-65 years with acute COVID-19. The sample taken for sequencing was PBMCs or T cells enriched from blood (not recorded which). This chain uses TRBV4-3 with TRBJ1-3, with D hard to call. This CDR3 is CASSSHAGNTIYF. CDR3 nucleotide sequence: TGCGCCAGCAGCTCTCATGCGGGAAACACCATATATTTT.